These T cell receptor beta chains were read from a single sample in a study of regulatory T cells in long-lasting Graves disease. TCRdb used MiXCR to reprocess the multiplex PCR reads, holding one entry per CDR3 protein. This sample yields 350,000 to 450,000 distinct CDR3 sequences, of which roughly 20% are seen a single time; under 25% belongs to the top ten. Sequenced here: peripheral blood mononuclear cells (PBMCs), sampled when the disease was refractory, from a patient treated with antithyroid drugs. The receptors were gathered from a female donor with Graves disease. CDR3s include the opening cysteine and the closing phenylalanine or tryptophan. Each record gives: V gene, J gene, clone size, D gene, CDR3 DNA, CDR3 protein. The D gene is left open where the match is weak. Clone size is shown for a subset of rows, as once, few, many or a class of expanded clone.

TRBV5-6	TRBJ2-7	-	-	TGTGCCAGCAGCTTCCCAGGCTACGAGCAGTACTTC	CASSFPGYEQYF
TRBV24-1	TRBJ2-1	-	TRBD1	TGTCGCGGGCCCATAAAAGCCCCTATCGGGACAGTAGATGAGCAGTTCTTC	CRGPIKAPIGTVDEQFF
TRBV28	TRBJ2-1	-	-	TGTGCCAGCAGTTTAGGGAGGGACAACTACAATGAGCAGTTCTTC	CASSLGRDNYNEQFF
TRBV27	TRBJ2-7	few	TRBD2	TGTGCCAGCAGTTCAAGCGGGAGTTTCGACGAGCAGTACTTC	CASSSSGSFDEQYF
TRBV27	TRBJ1-5	many	TRBD1	TGTGCCAGCAGTTGGACAGGGATCAATCAGCCCCAGCATTTT	CASSWTGINQPQHF
TRBV10-3	TRBJ2-5	many	TRBD2	TGTGCCATCAGGACTAGCGGCGAAGAGACCCAGTACTTC	CAIRTSGEETQYF
TRBV4-3	TRBJ1-1	-	-	TGCGCCAGCAGCCAAGCAGGGCTGAACACTGAAGCTTTCTTT	CASSQAGLNTEAFF
TRBV7-2	TRBJ1-1	many	TRBD1	TGTGCCAGCAGCACTGACAGGGTTGCTGAAGCTTTCTTT	CASSTDRVAEAFF
TRBV6-9	TRBJ2-5	many	-	TGTGCCAGCAGTTACTCGAAAGGGGCGTTGGAGACCCAGTACTTC	CASSYSKGALETQYF
TRBV2	TRBJ1-5	many	TRBD1	TGTGCCAGCAGTGGACAGGGGGTGGTTCAGCCCCAGCATTTT	CASSGQGVVQPQHF
TRBV6-1	TRBJ1-2	many	TRBD1	TGTGCCAGCCAGTCCGGGACAGTGTCCCTAGGAGGCTACACCTTC	CASQSGTVSLGGYTF
TRBV28	TRBJ1-6	many	-	TGTGCCAGCAGTCCACAGGGCTTCCCGGCCCTCCACTTT	CASSPQGFPALHF
TRBV7-9	TRBJ1-1	few	-	TGTGCCAGCAGCTTCTCACCTGGAGCTGAAGCTTTCTTT	CASSFSPGAEAFF
TRBV20-1	TRBJ1-2	many	-	TGCAGTGCTAGACCCGGGACAACTAACTATGGCTACACCTTC	CSARPGTTNYGYTF
TRBV28	TRBJ2-5	many	-	TGTGCCAGCAGTACGTCAAGCGGGACCCAGTACTTC	CASSTSSGTQYF
TRBV29-1	TRBJ1-2	few	TRBD1	TGCAGCGACAGGGGGAACTATGGCTACACCTTC	CSDRGNYGYTF